A single T cell receptor (beta chain) is shown here with its context. Its specificity is not known. These data are taken from a study of T cell repertoires in cytomegalovirus infection. There are 15 residues in the CDR3. Germline V CDR1 and CDR2: LGHDT, YNNKEL (reference sequence). The V gene end was trimmed by 4 bases and the J gene end by 2 bases; junction bases not matched to a gene: 2. TCRdb independently ran MiXCR on the reads; one entry per CDR3 protein. The data contain about 470,000 distinct CDR3 sequences, under 55% of them singletons. Study-wide findings and caveats: Predominance within the ex vivo response was attributable to HLA-C-restricted CMV-specific TCR beta clonotypes.

The source is a human donor in good health (CMV status not recorded). Some clones in this sample may be carry-over from other donors' samples. The source was cultured PBMCs, collected from culture after CMV antigen stimulation. The chain carries TRBV3-1 and TRBJ2-5, with TRBD2 identical over 12 bases. This CDR3 reads CASSPSGGVQETQYF. CDR3 nucleotides: TGTGCCAGCAGCCCTAGCGGGGGGGTTCAAGAGACCCAGTACTTC.